This T cell receptor beta chain comes out of a study of T cell changes during pregnancy in multiple sclerosis. Assay: immunoSEQ multiplex PCR; the TCRdb copy retains only in-frame clones and omits some. Here the sample spans some 70,000 clones, 91% being singletons. V lost 4 bases and J 4 bases, leaving 16 bases between the germline ends. Germline V gene sequence: CDR1 SGHDN, CDR2 FVKESK. The CDR3 sequence is 15 residues long. The chain employs TRBV14 and TRBJ1-1, with unresolved D. The TCR sequence derives from a female donor with multiple sclerosis, enrolled in a pregnancy study. The sequencing here drew on peripheral blood, taken in the second trimester of pregnancy. DNA of the CDR3: TGTGCCAGCAGCCGAGGTTTAGCGGGGAGCACTGAAGCTTTCTTT. This encodes CASSRGLAGSTEAFF.